The clone carrying this TCR beta chain appeared once. J was trimmed by 4 bases and V by 5 bases; bases with no gene match: 6. The CDR3 is 16 residues long. The germline CDR1 and CDR2 sequences are SGHTA and FQGNSA. The study profiled TCR beta VDJ and CDR3 using genomic DNA as template. TCRdb ran MiXCR on the reads and lists one entry per CDR3 protein. The profile shows about 190,000 distinct CDR3 sequences, around half of them singletons. This sample was taken from a study of CD8+CD57+ T cells in acquired aplastic anemia. Across the whole study: Mean DNA quantity obtained from sorted CD4+ and CD8+ cells was approximately 3 ug.

This sequence joins TRBV7-2 and TRBJ2-6, with 9 bases fitting TRBD2. The sequence was obtained from a human donor in good health, serving as a control. The sequenced sample was sorted CD4+, CD8+, or CD8+CD57+ T cells (not recorded which) from PBMCs. CDR3 loop: CASSGSGGPGANVLTF. The CDR3 DNA is TGTGCCAGCAGCGGTAGCGGGGGTCCGGGGGCCAACGTCCTGACTTTC.